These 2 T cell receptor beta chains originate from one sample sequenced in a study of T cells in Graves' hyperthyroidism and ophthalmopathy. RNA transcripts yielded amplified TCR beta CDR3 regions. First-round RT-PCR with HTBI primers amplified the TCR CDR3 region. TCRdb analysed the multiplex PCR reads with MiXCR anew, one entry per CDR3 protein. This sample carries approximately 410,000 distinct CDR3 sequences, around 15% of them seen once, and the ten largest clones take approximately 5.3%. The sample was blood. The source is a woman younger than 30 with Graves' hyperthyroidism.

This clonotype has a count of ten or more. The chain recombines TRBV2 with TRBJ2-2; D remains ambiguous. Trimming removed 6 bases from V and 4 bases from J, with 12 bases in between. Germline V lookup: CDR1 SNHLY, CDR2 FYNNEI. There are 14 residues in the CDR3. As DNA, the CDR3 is TGTGCCAGCAGGCTCGGCGGATTCACCGGGGAGCTGTTTTTT. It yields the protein CASRLGGFTGELFF.

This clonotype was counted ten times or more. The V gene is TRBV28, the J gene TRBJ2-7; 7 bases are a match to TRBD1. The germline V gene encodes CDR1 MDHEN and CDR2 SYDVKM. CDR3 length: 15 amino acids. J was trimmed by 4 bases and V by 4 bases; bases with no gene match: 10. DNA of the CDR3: TGTGCCAGCAGTTCCGGAAGGGGGCTGGGTTACGAGCAGTACTTC. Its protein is CASSSGRGLGYEQYF. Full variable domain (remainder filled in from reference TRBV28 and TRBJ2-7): DVKVTQSSRYLVKRTGEKVFLECVQDMDHENMFWYRQDPGLGLRLIYFSYDVKMKEKGDIPEGYSVSREKKERFSLILESASTNQTSMYLCASSSGRGLGYEQYFGPGTRLTVT.